These 24 T cell receptor beta chains were sequenced from one sample in a study of T cell changes during pregnancy in multiple sclerosis. Clones were sequenced by immunoSEQ multiplex PCR, and TCRdb holds only the in-frame ones, with some missing. The sample has roughly 37,000 clones; 92% are singletons. The sample was CD8+ T cells from peripheral blood mononuclear cells, taken before pregnancy. Every receptor here comes from a female donor with multiple sclerosis, enrolled in a pregnancy study.

This chain uses TRBV16 with TRBJ1-1; 12 bases fit TRBD1. This CDR3 is built from 17 residues. V shed 3 bases and J 6 bases; nucleotides not matched to a gene: 11. Germline V lookup: CDR1 KGHSY, CDR2 FQNENV. CDR3 sequence: CASSHPGQGAGGAEAFF. The CDR3 DNA reads as TGTGCCAGCAGCCATCCGGGACAGGGGGCCGGAGGGGCTGAAGCTTTCTTT.

This chain connects TRBV27 to TRBJ2-1; weak D call: TRBD2 (5 bases). The length of the CDR3 is 13 residues. The germline gives CDR1 MNHEY, CDR2 SMNVEV (reference sequence). V was pared by 6 bases and J by 6 bases, with 12 bases between. The CDR3 protein is CASRGSSVNEQFF. CDR3 nucleotide sequence: TGTGCCAGCAGGGGGAGTTCCGTCAATGAGCAGTTCTTC.

This clone was seen a single time. The CDR3 region has the DNA TGTGCCAGTAGTATATTTTCCGGGTTTGAAGCTTTCTTT. This sequence encodes CASSIFSGFEAFF. The chain recombines TRBV19 with TRBJ1-1, with D hard to call. This CDR3 has 13 residues. Germline values: CDR1 LNHDA, CDR2 SQIVND (reference sequence). Between the trimmed V and J ends, which lost 2 bases and 7 bases, there was a span of 11 bases.

By frequency in the sample, this clone is medium-sized. V gene TRBV7-9 combines with J gene TRBJ2-3; 7 bases fit TRBD2. Germline values: CDR1 SEHNR, CDR2 FQNEAQ (reference sequence). J lost 1 base, V lost 5 bases, and 3 bases had no gene match. There are 14 residues in the CDR3. CDR3 region: CASSRGLGTDTQYF. In nucleotides, the CDR3 is TGTGCCAGCAGCCGAGGACTAGGCACAGATACGCAGTATTTT.

The chain links TRBV20-1 to TRBJ1-2; no definite D call. V was clipped by 6 bases and J by 8 bases, with 10 bases between them. CDR3 length: 10 amino acids. CDR1 and CDR2 from the germline V gene are DFQATT and SNEGSKA (reference sequence). CDR3 residues: CSAPSGGYTF. Here the CDR3 DNA reads TGCAGTGCCCCCTCTGGCGGCTACACCTTC.

This chain links TRBV30 with TRBJ1-5; 8 bases are shared with TRBD1. This CDR3 region has 12 residues. With 5 bases clipped from V and 8 bases from J, the junction kept 5 bases outside the gene matches. In germline, CDR1 is GTSNPN, CDR2 SVGIG (reference sequence). This chain's CDR3 is CAWDRGREPQHF. CDR3 DNA sequence: TGTGCCTGGGACAGGGGAAGGGAGCCCCAGCATTTT.

The chain combines TRBV10-3 with TRBJ2-7; no reliable D call. Per the germline V gene, CDR1 is ENHRY and CDR2 is SYGVKD. The CDR3 is 13 residues long. V lost 3 bases to trimming and J lost 0 bases, with 6 bases between them. The chain's CDR3 is CAISDWSSYEQYF. The CDR3, as DNA: TGTGCCATCAGTGACTGGAGCTCCTACGAGCAGTACTTC.

The chain carries TRBV25-1 and TRBJ2-1, with 9 bases identical to TRBD1. This CDR3 is built from 16 residues. Per the germline V gene, CDR1 is MGHDK and CDR2 is SYGVNS. V was pared by 4 bases and J by 4 bases, with 8 bases of the junction left unmatched. CDR3 residues: CASSGGTGTTYNEQFF. For the CDR3, the DNA is TGTGCCAGCAGTGGGGGGACAGGGACGACTTACAATGAGCAGTTCTTC.

The gene calls are TRBV9 and TRBJ2-3; 10 positions agree with TRBD2. This CDR3 has 15 residues. V lost 4 bases and J lost 5; bases outside the gene matches: 7. Germline CDR1 and CDR2: SGDLS and YYNGEE. CDR3 nucleotide sequence: TGTGCCAGCAGCCCTAGCGGGGGTTCCATAGATACGCAGTATTTT. Protein: CASSPSGGSIDTQYF.

This clone was seen only a few times. The chain recombines TRBV27 with TRBJ1-5; perhaps TRBD1 as D (5 bases). In germline, CDR1 is MNHEY, CDR2 SMNVEV (reference sequence). The CDR3 extends over 13 amino acids. The V gene lost 6 bases and the J gene lost 5 bases, with 11 bases spanning the gap. DNA for the CDR3: TGTGCCAGCAGCACCCAGGGCTATCAGCCCCAGCATTTT. This translates into CASSTQGYQPQHF.

The rearrangement uses TRBV27 and TRBJ2-1; 7 bases agree with TRBD1. The CDR3 loop spans 15 amino acids. V gave up 2 bases and J gave up 6 bases; unmatched junction bases: 7. Germline-derived CDR1 and CDR2 are MNHEY and SMNVEV (reference sequence). The CDR3 here is CASSLPGTARNEQFF. CDR3 bases: TGTGCCAGCAGTTTACCTGGGACAGCCCGCAATGAGCAGTTCTTC.

The gene calls are TRBV9 and TRBJ2-2, with TRBD2 matching over 8 bases. The V and J ends lost 4 bases and 4 bases, in that order; junction bases with no gene match: 9. The CDR3 has 16 residues. Germline V gives CDR1 SGDLS, CDR2 YYNGEE. The DNA for the CDR3 is TGTGCCAGCAGCCCAAAGCGGGAGAGGGGCACCGGGGAGCTGTTTTTT. Its protein is CASSPKRERGTGELFF.

This clone was observed once. The chain joins TRBV19 to TRBJ2-1, with D perhaps TRBD2 (6 bases). CDR1 and CDR2 (germline): LNHDA, SQIVND (reference sequence). There are 14 residues in the CDR3. V was cut by 7 bases and J by 3 bases, with 13 bases left in between. The CDR3 DNA follows: TGTGCCAGTAAGAGGCGGGGAAACTACAATGAGCAGTTCTTC. Translation: CASKRRGNYNEQFF.

The rearrangement joins TRBV13 to TRBJ2-1, with TRBD1 identical over 10 bases. Germline-derived CDR1 and CDR2 are PRHDT and FYEKMQ (reference sequence). V was pared by 7 bases and J by 8 bases, with 8 bases of the junction left unmatched. The CDR3 runs 14 residues. CDR3 protein: CASTRETGGYEQFF. The DNA for the CDR3 is TGTGCCAGCACCCGTGAGACAGGGGGCTATGAGCAGTTCTTC.

In the case of this clone: Other DNA sequences in the sample encode the same CDR3. This chain joins TRBV27 and TRBJ2-7; 12 bases align to TRBD1. The junction had 2 bases not matched to a gene; V was cut back by 2 bases and J by 6 bases. There are 14 residues in the CDR3. Germline assignment: CDR1 MNHEY and CDR2 SMNVEV (reference sequence). For the CDR3, the DNA is TGTGCCAGCAGTTTAGGGACAGGGGGCAGCGAGCAGTACTTC. Encoded protein: CASSLGTGGSEQYF.

The chain has TRBV2 and TRBJ1-5; maybe TRBD1 (5 bases). Trimming cost V 4 bases and J 4 bases, with 14 bases left between them. This CDR3 contains 15 residues. Germline CDR1 and CDR2: SNHLY and FYNNEI. The DNA for the CDR3 is TGTGCCAGCAGTGGATCTTTGGGGGGTAATCAGCCCCAGCATTTT. Translation: CASSGSLGGNQPQHF. Full variable domain (missing parts from reference TRBV2 and TRBJ1-5): EPEVTQTPSHQVTQMGQEVILRCVPISNHLYFYWYRQILGQKVEFLVSFYNNEISEKSEIFDDQFSVERPDGSNFTLKIRSTKLEDSAMYFCASSGSLGGNQPQHFGDGTRLSIL.

The V call is TRBV7-3, the J call TRBJ2-1, with D uncertain. CDR1 and CDR2 from the germline V gene are SGHTA and FQGTGA. Trimming shortened V by 5 bases and J by 0 bases, and 11 bases separated the two germline ends. The CDR3 is 15 amino acids. For the CDR3, the DNA is TGTGCCAGCAGCCCAACAAGGAGCTCCTACAATGAGCAGTTCTTC. The encoded protein is CASSPTRSSYNEQFF. Using reference TRBV7-3 and TRBJ2-1 for the parts outside the CDR3, the full variable domain is GAGVSQTPSNKVTEKGKYVELRCDPISGHTALYWYRQSLGQGPEFLIYFQGTGAADDSGLPNDRFFAVRPEGSVSTLKIQRTERGDSAVYLCASSPTRSSYNEQFFGPGTRLTVL.

V usage is TRBV25-1 and J usage is TRBJ2-7; 11 bases line up with TRBD1. Trimming removed 7 bases from V and 6 bases from J; junction bases left unmatched: 8. CDR3 size: 14 residues. Looked up from germline, CDR1 is MGHDK and CDR2 is SYGVNS. The CDR3, as DNA: TGTGCCAGCAACTCCGGGACAGGGGGATCCGAGCAGTACTTC. It specifies CASNSGTGGSEQYF.

The chain joins TRBV7-8 to TRBJ1-2, with 8 bases matching TRBD1. The germline gives CDR1 SGHVS, CDR2 FQNEAQ. This CDR3 has 18 amino acids. V gave up 2 bases and J gave up 6 bases; unmatched junction bases: 17. CDR3: CASSLRPFRQGASDGYTF. As DNA, the CDR3 is TGTGCCAGCAGCTTAAGGCCCTTTCGGCAGGGGGCAAGTGATGGCTACACCTTC. Combining the CDR3 with reference TRBV7-8 and TRBJ1-2 gives the whole variable domain GAGVSQSPRYKVAKRGQDVALRCDPISGHVSLFWYQQALGQGPEFLTYFQNEAQLDKSGLPSDRFFAERPEGSVSTLKIQRTQQEDSAVYLCASSLRPFRQGASDGYTFGSGTRLTVV.

The sample holds one count of this clone. The CDR3 nucleotides read TGTGCCATCCCCGGGACAGGGATTGGCTACACCTTC. Its translation is CAIPGTGIGYTF. The chain joins TRBV2 to TRBJ1-2; 9 bases match TRBD1. The junction had 7 bases not matched to a gene; V was cut back by 10 bases and J by 7 bases. The CDR3 has 12 amino acids. Germline CDR1 is SNHLY and CDR2 is FYNNEI.

This chain joins TRBV5-6 and TRBJ1-5, with TRBD1 as a possible D gene (5 bases). Germline V gives CDR1 SGHDT, CDR2 YYEEEE. Trimming left V 0 bases short and J 6 bases short, with 7 bases between. The CDR3 extends over 13 amino acids. As DNA, the CDR3 is TGTGCCAGCAGCTTGGGCGGGACTCAGCCCCAGCATTTT. Residues: CASSLGGTQPQHF.

The chain links TRBV9 to TRBJ1-1, with 7 bases matching TRBD1. This CDR3 comprises 15 residues. V lost 2 bases to trimming and J lost 0 bases; unmatched junction nucleotides: 4. Germline V gene lookup returns CDR1 SGDLS and CDR2 YYNGEE. CDR3 residues: CASSVGQYMNTEAFF. In DNA form, the CDR3 reads TGTGCCAGCAGCGTGGGACAGTACATGAACACTGAAGCTTTCTTT.

The chain carries TRBV7-8 and TRBJ2-3; 8 nucleotides match TRBD1. This CDR3 region has 18 residues. J was trimmed by 3 bases and V by 4 bases; bases with no gene match: 15. Germline CDR1 reads SGHVS; CDR2 reads FQNEAQ. CDR3: CASSSHLDTGGTTDTQYF. The CDR3 nucleotides are TGTGCCAGCAGCTCTCACCTCGATACAGGGGGAACTACAGATACGCAGTATTTT.

This clone was seen a single time. The V call is TRBV5-1, the J call TRBJ2-5, with 9 bases matching TRBD2. In germline, CDR1 is SGHRS, CDR2 YFSETQ. V was clipped by 1 base and J by 4 bases; unmatched bases: 2. The CDR3 runs to 14 residues. The CDR3 loop is CASSLIAGVETQYF. CDR3 DNA sequence: TGCGCCAGCAGCTTGATAGCGGGGGTAGAGACCCAGTACTTC.